This T cell receptor beta chain was captured by sequencing in a study of shared clonotypes between healthy human individuals. Across the whole study: Two women and a few men aged 18 to 49 made up the donors.

Points on this clone: Its antigen remains unknown.

The protocol was immunoSEQ multiplex PCR, while the TCRdb copy is restricted to in-frame clones and leaves out a portion. The sample carries under 1,100,000 clones, 75% to 85% recorded once. CDR1 is SEHNR, CDR2 FQNEAQ, per germline (reference sequence). The CDR3 runs to 13 residues. V lost 6 bases and J lost 0, with 3 bases in between. Study-wide results and caveats: It was the few donors that limited the genetic and exposure-history diversity represented. Rarefaction indicated that sorted-subset sequencing remained incomplete although depth was large.

The sample comprised memory CD4+ T cells from PBMCs. As to subset: CD45RA-negative fraction. This sequence originates from a man aged 18 to 30 in good health. Some clones in this sample may be carry-over from other donors' samples. This chain uses TRBV7-9 with TRBJ2-6; D not resolved. The CDR3 DNA reads TGTGCCAGCAGTTCCTCTGGGGCCAACGTCCTGACTTTC. This translates into CASSSSGANVLTF.